Given below is one TCR beta chain in context. The data are from a study of blood T cells in healthy people across ages. A second roughly 7 to 11 cycle PCR used barcoded and J-beta primers. TCRdb re-analysed the 5' RACE reads in MiXCR, keeping a single row per CDR3 protein. Among 1.5 million to 2 million distinct CDR3 sequences listed, 40% to 55% were seen once. The CDR3 has 15 residues. V was clipped by 1 base and J by 10 bases, with 14 bases between them. Per germline, CDR1 SGHTA and CDR2 FQGNSA. This clonotype was sampled from a middle-aged woman in good health. V and J are TRBV7-2 and TRBJ1-6, with a possible D match to TRBD1 (6 bases). The material sequenced was blood. DNA for the CDR3: TGTGCCAGCAGCTTAGGGGGGGGCACGTACTCACCCCTCCACTTT. Translated, it gives CASSLGGGTYSPLHF.